Following are 25 T cell receptor beta chains from one sample sequenced in a study of blood T cell repertoires in COVID-19. Generated by immunoSEQ multiplex PCR, the TCRdb table keeps only in-frame clones and is missing some. In the table there are 190,000 or so clones, 75% to 90% of which are singletons. Sequencing input: PBMCs or T cells enriched from blood (not recorded which). The receptors were sampled from a man aged 25 to 40 who had recovered from COVID-19.

This chain connects TRBV14 to TRBJ1-6; no reliable D call. Germline loops: CDR1 SGHDN, CDR2 FVKESK. V lost 2 bases to trimming and J lost 9 bases, with 14 bases between them. The CDR3 consists of 15 residues. CDR3 bases: TGTGCCAGCAGCCAACGGGTCCCAGTAGCTTCACCCCTCCACTTT. Protein sequence: CASSQRVPVASPLHF.

The chain uses TRBV27 and TRBJ2-4; D is perhaps TRBD1 (6 bases). Trimming pared 6 bases from V and 6 bases from J, leaving 12 bases between. CDR3 size: 13 residues. Per the germline V gene, CDR1 is MNHEY and CDR2 is SMNVEV (reference sequence). The CDR3 is CASSPGTLNIQYF. The CDR3 DNA follows: TGTGCCAGCAGCCCCGGGACACTAAACATTCAGTACTTC.

The rearrangement uses TRBV6-5 and TRBJ2-7, with TRBD2 identical over 7 bases. After removal of 0 bases from V and 8 bases from J, the junction contained 10 bases not matched to a gene. This CDR3 is built from 15 residues. The germline V gene has CDR1 MNHEY and CDR2 SVGAGI. This CDR3 is CASSYSRAGDTQQYF. CDR3 bases: TGTGCCAGCAGTTACTCGAGGGCGGGGGATACTCAGCAGTACTTC.

V is TRBV7-2 and J is TRBJ2-3, with 8 bases identical to TRBD2. Germline loops: CDR1 SGHTA, CDR2 FQGNSA. V trimming: 5 bases; J trimming: 4 bases; junction bases outside the gene matches: 5. The CDR3 is 14 residues long. The CDR3 loop reads CASSLGLAADTQYF. CDR3 nucleotides: TGTGCCAGCAGCCTCGGACTAGCTGCAGATACGCAGTATTTT.

The J gene is TRBJ1-2, the V gene TRBV14; 8 positions match TRBD1. The CDR3 consists of 14 residues. Germline-derived CDR1 and CDR2 are SGHDN and FVKESK. The ends lost 4 bases at V and 4 bases at J; junction bases unmatched: 5. This CDR3 is CASSPRQGPYGYTF. In DNA form, the CDR3 reads TGTGCCAGCAGCCCTAGACAGGGGCCCTATGGCTACACCTTC.

V and J are TRBV9 and TRBJ2-1; tentatively, D is TRBD2 (6 bases). The CDR3 spans 15 residues. Germline CDR1 SGDLS, CDR2 YYNGEE. The V end was cut by 2 bases, the J end by 0 bases, with 9 bases between. In DNA form, the CDR3 reads TGTGCCAGCAGCGTTCTAGCGATCTCCTACAATGAGCAGTTCTTC. It translates to CASSVLAISYNEQFF.

Notes on this clone: This specimen includes other DNA sequences encoding the same CDR3. The chain recombines TRBV19 with TRBJ1-5, with D possibly TRBD1 on 5 matching bases. Germline V gene lookup returns CDR1 LNHDA and CDR2 SQIVND (reference sequence). Trimming removed 3 bases from V and 0 bases from J, with 9 bases in between. The CDR3 totals 15 residues. CDR3 protein: CASSIGQGSNQPQHF. The DNA of the CDR3 is TGTGCCAGTAGTATTGGGCAGGGTAGCAATCAGCCCCAGCATTTT.

A single count supports this clone. This chain connects TRBV5-1 to TRBJ1-2, with D perhaps TRBD1 (5 bases). Trimming cost V 4 bases and J 2 bases, with 12 bases left between them. Germline CDR1 SGHRS, CDR2 YFSETQ. The CDR3 runs to 14 residues. The CDR3 DNA sequence: TGCGCCAGCAGCCTGGGGCCCAAGAACTATGGCTACACCTTC. Translated, it gives CASSLGPKNYGYTF.

The V and J genes are TRBV19 and TRBJ2-7, with D uncertain. The length of the CDR3 is 14 residues. The V end lost 6 bases, the J end lost 0 bases, and 12 bases lay between the germline ends. In germline, CDR1 is LNHDA, CDR2 SQIVND (reference sequence). CDR3 bases: TGTGCCAGTAGCCACGACACGCACTCCTACGAGCAGTACTTC. Translated: CASSHDTHSYEQYF.

V usage is TRBV5-4 and J usage is TRBJ2-7; D not certain. CDR1 SGHNT and CDR2 YYREEE come from the germline V gene (reference sequence). The CDR3 extends over 14 amino acids. V was shortened by 0 bases and J by 2 bases, with 9 bases between the two germline ends. CDR3 in DNA: TGTGCCAGCAGCTTGGATGGCGGAACCTACGAGCAGTACTTC. It encodes CASSLDGGTYEQYF.

The genes are TRBV11-3 and TRBJ2-2; TRBD2 might be the D (6 bases). Germline CDR1 and CDR2: SGHNT and YENEEA. This CDR3 comprises 15 residues. Between the trimmed V and J ends, which lost 5 bases and 6 bases, there was a span of 16 bases. CDR3 bases: TGTGCCAGCAGCCATTCGGGAGTTGAGTCCGGGGAGCTGTTTTTT. This gives the protein CASSHSGVESGELFF.

The gene calls are TRBV9 and TRBJ1-1; 9 nucleotides align to TRBD1. V gave up 2 bases and J gave up 1 base; unmatched junction bases: 6. CDR3 length equals 16 residues. Germline V gives CDR1 SGDLS, CDR2 YYNGEE. The CDR3 coding sequence is TGTGCCAGCAGCGTCGGGACAGGGCATACGAACACTGAAGCTTTCTTT. Amino acids: CASSVGTGHTNTEAFF.

This chain links TRBV5-4 with TRBJ1-2, with TRBD1 matching 9 bases. Germline CDR1 SGHNT, CDR2 YYREEE (reference sequence). The CDR3 consists of 12 residues. The V gene end was trimmed by 4 bases and the J gene end by 11 bases; junction bases not matched to a gene: 6. This CDR3 is CASSPLDRGYTF. CDR3 nucleotide sequence: TGTGCCAGCAGCCCCCTCGACAGGGGGTACACCTTC.

This rearrangement joins TRBV19 to TRBJ1-5, with TRBD1 as a possible D gene (5 bases). The CDR3 length is 16 residues. V dropped 3 bases and J dropped 0 bases, with 12 bases sitting between them. Germline CDR1 LNHDA, CDR2 SQIVND (reference sequence). The DNA for the CDR3 is TGTGCCAGTAGTATGGGACTGACATATAGCAATCAGCCCCAGCATTTT. Its protein is CASSMGLTYSNQPQHF.

The V gene is TRBV4-3, the J gene TRBJ1-4; TRBD1 matches 7 bases. Germline V gene lookup returns CDR1 LGHNA and CDR2 YSLEER. The ends lost 4 bases at V and 5 bases at J; junction bases unmatched: 7. The CDR3 extends over 15 amino acids. The CDR3 DNA is TGCGCCAGCAGCCCCAGGGACAGCATAAATGAAAAACTGTTTTTT. Its protein product is CASSPRDSINEKLFF.

The CDR3 nucleotides read TGCGCCAGCAGCCAAGATGTTTTGGGTTTGGGACAGGGGGCCAATGAGCAGTTCTTC. Translated: CASSQDVLGLGQGANEQFF. V gene TRBV4-3 combines with J gene TRBJ2-1; 12 bases line up with TRBD1. The CDR3 extends over 19 amino acids. Germline lookup yields CDR1 LGHNA and CDR2 YSLEER. Trimming at V came to 0 bases and at J to 6 bases, leaving 12 bases not matched to a gene.

CDR3 sequence: CASSSQGVFGANEQFF. As DNA, the CDR3 is TGTGCCAGCAGCTCTCAAGGGGTTTTTGGGGCCAATGAGCAGTTCTTC. J is TRBJ2-1 and V is TRBV7-2; possible D gene TRBD1, 5 bases. The CDR3 sequence is 16 residues long. V lost 4 bases and J lost 6, with 19 bases in between. The germline V gene encodes CDR1 SGHTA and CDR2 FQGNSA.

The chain joins TRBV7-9 to TRBJ2-1; tentatively, D is TRBD1 (6 bases). Germline V gene data show CDR1 as SEHNR and CDR2 as FQNEAQ (reference sequence). CDR3 length equals 14 residues. V was pared by 4 bases and J by 9 bases, with 16 bases between. CDR3: CASSSAGVLGEQFF. The CDR3, as DNA: TGTGCCAGCAGCTCGGCAGGGGTTTTGGGTGAGCAGTTCTTC.

The gene calls are TRBV4-3 and TRBJ1-3; the match to TRBD1 covers 7 bases. The CDR3 runs to 15 residues. The V gene end was trimmed by 4 bases and the J gene end by 2 bases; junction bases not matched to a gene: 5. Germline CDR1 LGHNA, CDR2 YSLEER. CDR3 nucleotides: TGCGCCAGCAGCCCGGACAGGTCAGCTGGAAACACCATATATTTT. Protein: CASSPDRSAGNTIYF.

The chain uses TRBV19 and TRBJ2-1; 11 bases map to TRBD2. The CDR3 contains 17 residues. V dropped 4 bases and J dropped 6; count of bases not matched to a gene: 11. Germline V gene lookup returns CDR1 LNHDA and CDR2 SQIVND (reference sequence). The CDR3 spells CASSTPGTGLAVNEQFF. Written as DNA, the CDR3 is TGTGCCAGTAGTACCCCGGGGACGGGACTAGCGGTCAATGAGCAGTTCTTC.

This chain joins TRBV3-1 (or the pseudogene TRBV3-2) and TRBJ2-3; TRBD2 matches at 8 bases. The CDR3 is 12 amino acids. The V and J ends lost 3 bases and 15 bases, in that order; junction bases with no gene match: 8. Per germline, CDR1 LGHDT and CDR2 YNNKEL (reference sequence). The DNA of the CDR3 is TGTGCCAGCAGCCATCAGCGGGGGTTCCAATATTTT. Translation: CASSHQRGFQYF.

DNA for the CDR3: TGTGCCAGCTCGGACAGAGATCAGCCCCAGCATTTT. Protein: CASSDRDQPQHF. This chain uses TRBV18 with TRBJ1-5, with D perhaps TRBD1 (6 bases). The CDR3 extends over 12 amino acids. V was clipped by 6 bases and J by 5 bases, with 8 bases between them. Germline V lookup: CDR1 KGHSH, CDR2 LQKENI. The whole variable domain, remainder taken from reference TRBV18 and TRBJ1-5, is NAGVMQNPRHLVRRRGQEARLRCSPMKGHSHVYWYRQLPEEGLKFMVYLQKENIIDESGMPKERFSAEFPKEGPSILRIQQVVRGDSAAYFCASSDRDQPQHFGDGTRLSIL.

This sequence joins TRBV14 and TRBJ2-7; 10 bases line up with TRBD2. V lost 1 base to trimming and J lost 4 bases; unmatched junction nucleotides: 4. From germline, CDR1 is SGHDN and CDR2 FVKESK. The CDR3 is 15 amino acids. CDR3 sequence: CASSQVASGSYEQYF. Written as DNA, the CDR3 is TGTGCCAGCAGCCAAGTGGCTAGCGGGAGTTACGAGCAGTACTTC.

The chain employs TRBV6-2 or TRBV6-3 and TRBJ2-7; 8 bases match TRBD2. CDR1 and CDR2 (germline): MNHEY, SVGEGT. The V and J ends lost 2 bases and 6 bases, in that order; junction bases with no gene match: 9. The CDR3 consists of 15 residues. The CDR3 region is CASSYLQRGPSEQYF. The CDR3 DNA reads TGTGCCAGCAGTTACCTCCAGCGGGGGCCCTCCGAGCAGTACTTC.

The J gene is TRBJ1-1, the V gene TRBV10-1, with a possible D match to TRBD1 (6 bases). CDR1 and CDR2 (germline): WNHNN, SYGVQD (reference sequence). This CDR3 comprises 17 residues. Trimming pared 2 bases from V and 0 bases from J, leaving 16 bases between. CDR3 loop: CASSEKGWGHMNTEAFF. The CDR3 nucleotides are TGCGCCAGCAGTGAGAAAGGTTGGGGACATATGAACACTGAAGCTTTCTTT.